A single T cell receptor beta chain is shown here with its context. The source of the sample is a study of blood T cell repertoires in COVID-19. This CDR3 is 17 amino acids long. With 0 bases clipped from V and 2 bases from J, the junction kept 6 bases outside the gene matches. Germline V gene lookup returns CDR1 LNHNV and CDR2 YYDKDF (reference sequence). This table comes from immunoSEQ multiplex PCR, and its TCRdb copy is limited to in-frame clones, with some not included. The sample lists under 55,000 clones; 87% were seen once. This chain uses TRBV15 with TRBJ2-7; 11 nucleotides align to TRBD2. The TCR comes from a woman older than 75 with COVID-19, enrolled during active disease. Sequenced: peripheral blood. In DNA, the CDR3 is TGTGCCACCAGCAGAGATGGGAAACTAGCGGGGGCCTACGAGCAGTACTTC. Protein product: CATSRDGKLAGAYEQYF.